The 29 T cell receptor beta chains listed next were all sequenced from one sample in a study of CD8 T cells in Susac syndrome. RNA totalling roughly 0.5 to 1 ug underwent reverse transcription with random hexamers. TCRdb used MiXCR to reprocess the immunoSEQ multiplex PCR reads, holding one entry per CDR3 protein. The sample lists more than 200,000 distinct CDR3 sequences; around 90% were seen once. The sequenced material came from CD8+ T cells from PBMCs. All receptors come from a human donor with multiple sclerosis.

This chain links TRBV4-1 with TRBJ2-1; 13 nucleotides match TRBD2. The CDR3 has 16 amino acids. Germline loops: CDR1 MGHRA, CDR2 YSYEKL. V trimming: 1 base; J trimming: 7 bases; junction bases outside the gene matches: 4. The CDR3 region is CASSQGRGLAGNEQFF. The CDR3 nucleotides are TGCGCCAGCAGCCAAGGGCGGGGACTAGCGGGGAATGAGCAGTTCTTC.

The chain's CDR3 is CASDSPNEKLFF. CDR3 in DNA: TGTGCCTCGGACAGCCCAAATGAAAAACTGTTTTTT. The chain uses TRBV30 and TRBJ1-4, with D perhaps TRBD1 (6 bases). The CDR3 length is 12 residues. The V and J ends lost 7 bases and 5 bases respectively, with 11 bases between them. The germline V gene encodes CDR1 GTSNPN and CDR2 SVGIG (reference sequence).

This chain uses TRBV20-1 with TRBJ2-1; D gene unclear. This CDR3 region has 11 residues. V was trimmed by 5 bases and J by 2 bases, leaving 4 bases between them. Germline CDR1 DFQATT, CDR2 SNEGSKA (reference sequence). CDR3: CSALAYNEQFF. The CDR3 region has the DNA TGCAGTGCTCTCGCCTACAATGAGCAGTTCTTC.

A single count supports this clonotype. CDR3 in amino acids: CSARKTDGNTIYF. CDR3 bases: TGCAGTGCTAGGAAGACCGATGGAAACACCATATATTTT. The chain links TRBV20-1 to TRBJ1-3; D uncertain. Trimming shortened V by 3 bases and J by 3 bases, and 9 bases separated the two germline ends. CDR3 length equals 13 residues. Germline-derived CDR1 and CDR2 are DFQATT and SNEGSKA (reference sequence).

The J gene is TRBJ1-1, the V gene TRBV30; perhaps TRBD1 as D (5 bases). The germline V gene has CDR1 GTSNPN and CDR2 SVGIG (reference sequence). The CDR3 runs 13 residues. The V and J ends lost 3 bases and 0 bases respectively, with 8 bases between them. The CDR3 here is CAWRGGLNTEAFF. The CDR3 nucleotides read TGTGCCTGGAGGGGGGGATTGAACACTGAAGCTTTCTTT. The variable domain in full, with the rest retrieved from reference TRBV30 and TRBJ1-1, is SQTIHQWPATLVQPVGSPLSLECTVEGTSNPNLYWYRQAAGRGLQLLFYSVGIGQISSEVPQNLSASRPQDRQFILSSKKLLLSDSGFYLCAWRGGLNTEAFFGQGTRLTVV.

The chain links TRBV4-1 to TRBJ2-5; D ambiguous. V dropped 0 bases and J dropped 5 bases, with 10 bases sitting between them. Germline V gives CDR1 MGHRA, CDR2 YSYEKL. This CDR3 has 14 amino acids. CDR3 sequence reads: CASSQESGLETQYF. CDR3 DNA sequence: TGCGCCAGCAGCCAAGAATCCGGATTGGAGACCCAGTACTTC.

This sequence joins TRBV11-2 and TRBJ1-1; D gene unclear. In germline, CDR1 is SGHAT, CDR2 FQNNGV. The V gene lost 8 bases and the J gene lost 0 bases, with 10 bases spanning the gap. The length of the CDR3 is 13 residues. The DNA for the CDR3 is TGTGCCAGCCTCCTGAGCCTGAACACTGAAGCTTTCTTT. Its translation is CASLLSLNTEAFF.

This chain joins TRBV12-3 or TRBV12-4 and TRBJ2-1; D is uncertain. V dropped 7 bases and J dropped 6 bases, with 13 bases sitting between them. This CDR3 has 13 residues. CDR3 in DNA: TGTGCCAGCACCGAACCCGGAGCCAATGAGCAGTTCTTC. This encodes CASTEPGANEQFF.

The V call is TRBV24-1, the J call TRBJ2-5; D call uncertain. CDR1 is KGHDR, CDR2 SFDVKD, per germline. This CDR3 spans 15 amino acids. The V and J ends lost 4 bases and 5 bases respectively, with 16 bases between them. The CDR3 DNA reads as TGTGCCACCAGTGACCGGGTACTACAGTTCGAGACCCAGTACTTC. Translated, it gives CATSDRVLQFETQYF.

The CDR3 here is CASSLLAGADTQYF. Here the CDR3 DNA reads TGTGCCAGCAGCTTATTAGCGGGAGCGGATACGCAGTATTTT. V and J are TRBV7-8 and TRBJ2-3; 9 bases fit TRBD2. Germline V gene sequence: CDR1 SGHVS, CDR2 FQNEAQ. The V gene end was trimmed by 2 bases and the J gene end by 6 bases; junction bases not matched to a gene: 3. CDR3 length: 14 amino acids.

The V gene is TRBV7-2, the J gene TRBJ1-5; D is uncertain. Trimming stripped 1 base from V and 3 bases from J, with 10 bases between. Germline values: CDR1 SGHTA, CDR2 FQGNSA. The CDR3 is 15 amino acids. CDR3 residues: CASSLGLRSNQPQHF. The CDR3 DNA sequence: TGTGCCAGCAGCTTAGGGCTCAGGTCCAATCAGCCCCAGCATTTT.

This clonotype was picked up one time. The V and J genes are TRBV4-1 and TRBJ2-7, with TRBD1 as a possible D gene (6 bases). CDR1 and CDR2 from the germline V gene are MGHRA and YSYEKL. This CDR3 contains 13 residues. V lost 3 bases, J lost 5 bases, and 11 bases lay in between. CDR3 in DNA: TGCGCCAGCAGCCACCCTAAGGGGGACGAGCAGTACTTC. Translated: CASSHPKGDEQYF.

This clonotype was detected once. The chain joins TRBV2 to TRBJ1-6, with D possibly TRBD1 on 5 matching bases. Per germline, CDR1 SNHLY and CDR2 FYNNEI. The CDR3 is 11 residues long. Trimming cost V 8 bases and J 9 bases, with 8 bases left between them. For the CDR3, the DNA is TGTGCCAGCTGGGGACGTTCACCCCTCCACTTT. Encoded protein: CASWGRSPLHF.

The chain recombines TRBV29-1 with TRBJ2-5, with a possible D match to TRBD2 (7 bases). CDR3 length: 19 amino acids. CDR1 is SQVTM and CDR2 is ANQGSEA in the germline V gene. Trimming removed 2 bases from V and 1 base from J, with 26 bases in between. CDR3 in DNA: TGCAGCGTTGAAAGGGGGGGCCCCGGGCCAGGGGATTCCCAAGAGACCCAGTACTTC. Its protein is CSVERGGPGPGDSQETQYF.

This chain connects TRBV7-8 to TRBJ1-4; 8 bases match TRBD1. The CDR3 runs 17 residues. Germline V gene sequence: CDR1 SGHVS, CDR2 FQNEAQ. J gave up 0 bases and V 5 bases, and 8 bases lay outside the gene matches. CDR3 in DNA: TGTGCCAGCAGCCCCACCACAGGGGGTTCAACTAATGAAAAACTGTTTTTT. It translates to CASSPTTGGSTNEKLFF.

The chain employs TRBV21-1 and TRBJ2-5; no check of the table's D call, TRBD1, against the DNA was made. TRBV21-1 is marked as a pseudogene. The CDR3 sequence is 17 residues long. Here the CDR3 reads CASSKNARDRVQGAQYF. CDR3 in DNA: TGTGCCAGCAGCAAAAATGCCCGGGACAGGGTGCAAGGGGCCCAGTACTTC.

This chain uses TRBV4-3 with TRBJ2-1, with D perhaps matching TRBD2 (6 bases). Germline values: CDR1 LGHNA, CDR2 YSLEER. The CDR3 is 14 amino acids. V was cut by 0 bases and J by 8 bases, with 11 bases left in between. This chain's CDR3 is CASSQEASVHEQFF. CDR3 sequence (DNA): TGCGCCAGCAGCCAAGAAGCTAGCGTCCATGAGCAGTTCTTC.

In the case of this clonotype: A junction end diverges from the germline sequence, so it may reflect a read error. The gene calls are TRBV12-5 and TRBJ1-5; D unclear. Germline CDR1 and CDR2: LGHNT and FRNRAP. The length of the CDR3 is 14 residues. The CDR3 here is CASGNDGLNQPQHF. Here the CDR3 DNA reads TGTGCTAGTGGTAATGACGGACTCAATCAACCCCAGCATTTT.

The V call is TRBV9, the J call TRBJ2-2; 8 bases are a match to TRBD1. The length of the CDR3 is 15 residues. With V trimmed by 3 bases and J by 6 bases, 7 bases remained unmatched. From germline, CDR1 is SGDLS and CDR2 YYNGEE. The CDR3 sequence is CASSAMDRVAGELFF. The CDR3 DNA follows: TGTGCCAGCAGCGCTATGGACAGGGTCGCCGGGGAGCTGTTTTTT.

V is TRBV14 and J is TRBJ2-1; D is undetermined. V lost 0 bases and J 9 bases, leaving 6 bases between the germline ends. Germline V gives CDR1 SGHDN, CDR2 FVKESK. The CDR3 is 12 amino acids. The CDR3 bases are TGTGCCAGCAGCCAAGAGTCTGGTGAGCAGTTCTTC. This gives the protein CASSQESGEQFF.

The chain has TRBV4-2 and TRBJ1-1, with D possibly being TRBD1 (5 bases). The CDR3 extends over 15 amino acids. V lost 1 base and J lost 4, with 13 bases in between. Germline CDR1 and CDR2: LGHNA and YNFKEQ. CDR3: CASSQGIGGSTEAFF. CDR3 coding DNA: TGTGCCAGCAGCCAAGGGATTGGGGGAAGCACTGAAGCTTTCTTT.

V and J are TRBV12-3 or TRBV12-4 and TRBJ2-2; D gene uncertain. V dropped 6 bases and J dropped 1 base, with 12 bases sitting between them. CDR3 length equals 15 residues. The CDR3 protein is CASSPSSGNTGELFF. The CDR3 DNA is TGTGCCAGCAGCCCTTCATCGGGGAACACCGGGGAGCTGTTTTTT.

The CDR3 DNA sequence: TGTGCCAGCAGTTTATTAGCGGGAGGGGGCCCCGAGCAGTTCTTC. Amino acid sequence: CASSLLAGGGPEQFF. The gene calls are TRBV27 and TRBJ2-1; 11 bases map to TRBD2. V gave up 1 base and J gave up 10 bases; unmatched junction bases: 6. The CDR3 spans 15 residues. CDR1 and CDR2 from the germline V gene are MNHEY and SMNVEV (reference sequence).

The chain links TRBV20-1 to TRBJ2-3; tentative D call: TRBD1 (5 bases). The CDR3 length is 14 residues. Germline-derived CDR1 and CDR2 are DFQATT and SNEGSKA (reference sequence). The germline V and J ends were trimmed by 3 bases and 6 bases, with 16 bases remaining between them. CDR3 DNA: TGCAGTGCTAGTGGCAGGGAAGTAAGGGATACGCAGTATTTT. It specifies CSASGREVRDTQYF.

This chain joins TRBV9 and TRBJ2-1; tentative D call: TRBD2 (6 bases). Germline assignment: CDR1 SGDLS and CDR2 YYNGEE. V dropped 3 bases and J dropped 0 bases, with 10 bases sitting between them. The CDR3 is 15 amino acids. The CDR3 nucleotides are TGTGCCAGCAGCGGGTACGGGAGCTCCTACAATGAGCAGTTCTTC. Translating it yields CASSGYGSSYNEQFF.

The J gene is TRBJ1-1, the V gene TRBV2, with 7 bases lining up with TRBD1. The CDR3 length is 14 residues. Looked up from germline, CDR1 is SNHLY and CDR2 is FYNNEI. J lost 4 bases, V lost 3 bases, and 5 bases had no gene match. CDR3 residues: CASSEEGAVTEAFF. The CDR3 nucleotides are TGTGCCAGCAGTGAGGAGGGGGCGGTCACTGAAGCTTTCTTT. Full variable domain (remainder filled in from reference TRBV2 and TRBJ1-1): EPEVTQTPSHQVTQMGQEVILRCVPISNHLYFYWYRQILGQKVEFLVSFYNNEISEKSEIFDDQFSVERPDGSNFTLKIRSTKLEDSAMYFCASSEEGAVTEAFFGQGTRLTVV.

The V gene is TRBV19, the J gene TRBJ1-3, with D unresolved. Germline V gives CDR1 LNHDA, CDR2 SQIVND (reference sequence). V was cut by 3 bases and J by 0 bases, with 9 bases left in between. The length of the CDR3 is 15 residues. The CDR3 bases are TGTGCCAGTAGTATGTACATCGCCTCTGGAAACACCATATATTTT. Amino acids: CASSMYIASGNTIYF.

The V gene is TRBV30, the J gene TRBJ2-7; 7 nucleotides line up with TRBD1. V was pared by 5 bases and J by 6 bases, with 7 bases of the junction left unmatched. This CDR3 comprises 12 residues. Per germline, CDR1 GTSNPN and CDR2 SVGIG (reference sequence). This CDR3 reads CAWGLQGVEQYF. CDR3 in DNA: TGTGCCTGGGGCCTCCAGGGGGTCGAGCAGTACTTC.

Worth noting for this clonotype: An end of the junction does not agree with germline; a read error may underlie this. V usage is TRBV20-1 and J usage is TRBJ2-2; weak D call: TRBD1 (6 bases). CDR3 length: 16 amino acids. Germline CDR1 is DFQATT and CDR2 is SNEGSKA (reference sequence). The CDR3 DNA reads TGCAGTGCTAGAGTTCCGGGACACGAGAACACCGGGGAGCTGCTTTTT. This sequence encodes CSARVPGHENTGELLF.